This TCR beta chain was found in a study of T cells in women clearing cervical HPV infection. General observations from the study: Controls had more TRBV6-7 (0.16%) than cases (roughly 0.11%). CIN3+ cases had significantly higher TCR repertoire richness than controls, but evenness did not differ.

The CDR3 loop spans 12 amino acids. The V end lost 0 bases, the J end lost 9 bases, and 9 bases lay between the germline ends. In germline, CDR1 is DFQATT, CDR2 SNEGSKA (reference sequence). On this clone: Its antigen is unidentified. The read terminates 3 residues before the CDR3 end, so the remaining end is supplied by the germline J gene.

Generated by immunoSEQ multiplex PCR, the TCRdb table keeps only in-frame clones and is missing some. This sample contains 25,000 to 30,000 clones. The genes are TRBV20-1 and TRBJ2-1, with D maybe TRBD1 (5 bases). The sample consisted of blood buffy coat. This TCR was recovered from a woman aged 18 to 75 with a cervical HPV16 infection that either progressed to CIN3+ or cleared (not recorded which). CDR3 bases read: TGCAGTGCTAGAGATGAAAGGGGTGAG. It specifies CSARDERGE. The full CDR3 protein reads CSARDERGEQFF.